Described below is a single T cell receptor (beta chain) sequence and its context. The data derive from a study of CD8 T cells in Susac syndrome. An amount of RNA that ranged from about 0.45 to 1 ug was reverse transcribed with random hexamers. With immunoSEQ multiplex PCR, TCR beta CDR3 was amplified across 54 Vbeta and 13 Jbeta. A single record per CDR3 protein comes from TCRdb applying MiXCR to the immunoSEQ multiplex PCR reads. The table has about 120,000 distinct CDR3 sequences, about nine tenths seen once. This clonotype was sampled from a human donor in good health. Sequencing was done on a sample of CD4+ T cells from PBMCs.

CDR3 DNA sequence: TGCAGCGTGGGACAGCACCTCGATACGCAGTATTTT. Its translation is CSVGQHLDTQYF. V is TRBV29-1 and J is TRBJ2-3; the match to TRBD1 covers 7 bases. Germline V gene sequence: CDR1 SQVTM, CDR2 ANQGSEA. V lost 6 bases to trimming and J lost 6 bases; unmatched junction nucleotides: 6. The CDR3 is 12 amino acids.